The entry below gives a single T cell receptor beta chain sequence along with its context. This sample was taken from a study of blood T cell repertoires in COVID-19. Study-level background: COVID-19 samples, acute and convalescent, were from the United States, Italy and Spain. The analysed material was cDNA or gDNA that came from T cells, B-cell-depleted T cells, or PBMCs.

Under the authors' procedure: Cell counts per sample came from amplifying reference gene primers. Only in-frame clones appear in the TCRdb table, and some are missing; sequencing was by immunoSEQ multiplex PCR. The V and J calls and clone size are taken from that table; D and trimming were inferred from the DNA. The repertoire includes about 87,000 clones, 60% to 80% of them detected once, and 4% to 5.5% sits in the top ten. The length of the CDR3 is 15 residues. V was trimmed by 8 bases and J by 1 base, leaving 15 bases between them. Per the germline V gene, CDR1 is MGHDK and CDR2 is SYGVNS. Sequenced material: peripheral blood. The TCR was taken from a woman in her forties or fifties with acute or convalescent COVID-19. The chain combines TRBV25-1 with TRBJ2-1; D may be TRBD2 (6 bases). This CDR3 is CASAPRGFSYNEQFF. The CDR3 region has the DNA TGTGCCAGCGCTCCCCGGGGGTTTTCCTACAATGAGCAGTTCTTC.